The T cell receptor beta chain under discussion was sequenced for a study of response to subunit inactivated influenza vaccine. J lost 8 bases, V lost 7 bases, and 9 bases had no gene match. Germline assignment: CDR1 SQVTM and CDR2 ANQGSEA. This CDR3 is 13 amino acids long. From the RT-PCR reads, TCRdb called clonotypes with MiXCR, one entry per CDR3 protein. The table has hundreds of thousands of distinct CDR3 sequences, about 11% seen once. This clonotype was seen only a few times. Separately, the same data were catalogued under a study of T cells expressing NK-cell markers. According to that study: TCR beta libraries carry UMIs added by 5'RACE template switching. The TCR beta repertoires originated in sorted CD3+CD56+NKG2C+, CD3+CD56+NKG2C- and CD3+CD56-NKG2C+ T cells.

This sample comprised PBMCs from blood, obtained on the day of vaccination. V usage is TRBV29-1 and J usage is TRBJ1-4; 8 bases agree with TRBD1. The origin of this receptor is a man between 50 and 59 years old who received an inactivated influenza vaccine. The CDR3 sequence: CSGRGQGAEKLFF. The CDR3 DNA reads as TGCAGCGGGAGAGGACAGGGCGCGGAAAAACTGTTTTTT.